These 15 T cell receptor beta chains originate from one sample sequenced in a study of cytomegalovirus exposure and HLA in healthy donors. PCR involved 60 Vbeta and 13 Jbeta primers. Profiled with immunoSEQ multiplex PCR; TCRdb holds only in-frame clones, not every one. The data hold roughly 120,000 clones, with under 85% observed a single time. The sample consisted of PBMCs. The source is a man aged 25 to 40 in good health and CMV-seropositive.

The rearrangement links TRBV7-9 to TRBJ2-3; 8 nucleotides match TRBD1. The CDR3 length is 13 residues. V gave up 5 bases and J gave up 4 bases; unmatched junction bases: 2. From germline, CDR1 is SEHNR and CDR2 FQNEAQ (reference sequence). Written as DNA, the CDR3 is TGTGCCAGCAGCCTCAGGGGGCCAGATACGCAGTATTTT. As protein: CASSLRGPDTQYF.

To note about this clone: This sample includes further DNA sequences coding for the same CDR3. The rearrangement links TRBV2 to TRBJ1-5, with D tentatively TRBD1 (6 bases). V was shortened by 6 bases and J by 1 base, with 10 bases between the two germline ends. The CDR3 loop spans 14 amino acids. CDR1 and CDR2 from the germline V gene are SNHLY and FYNNEI. The CDR3 region is CASSRTDSNQPQHF. In DNA form, the CDR3 reads TGTGCCAGCAGCCGGACAGACAGCAATCAGCCCCAGCATTTT.

This chain joins TRBV4-1 and TRBJ1-3; D unclear. CDR1 is MGHRA, CDR2 YSYEKL, per germline. The CDR3 is 17 amino acids. V was pared by 1 base and J by 2 bases, with 15 bases between. The DNA for the CDR3 is TGCGCCAGCAGCCAAGTGGCGGGAGGGTTCCCTGGAAACACCATATATTTT. Protein product: CASSQVAGGFPGNTIYF.

This clone has only a few counts. The rearrangement uses TRBV19 and TRBJ2-5, with TRBD1 matching over 8 bases. The end of the DNA aligns better with TRBJ2-7, so the J call may be wrong. The germline CDR1 and CDR2 sequences are LNHDA and SQIVND (reference sequence). The CDR3 is 16 amino acids. The CDR3 reads CASSIRSDRVSYEQYF. The CDR3 bases are TGTGCCAGTAGTATACGTTCGGACAGGGTATCCTACGAGCAGTACTTC.

This chain joins TRBV6-1 and TRBJ2-3; weak D call: TRBD1 (6 bases). Germline CDR1 MNHNS, CDR2 SASEGT. The CDR3 contains 17 residues. The V gene lost 4 bases and the J gene lost 2 bases, with 19 bases spanning the gap. The CDR3 sequence is CASSAAPGTTLTDTQYF. DNA of the CDR3: TGTGCCAGCAGTGCAGCACCAGGGACAACCCTCACAGATACGCAGTATTTT.

The chain uses TRBV2 and TRBJ1-1; perhaps TRBD1 as D (5 bases). V was pared by 9 bases and J by 1 base, with 15 bases between. Germline loops: CDR1 SNHLY, CDR2 FYNNEI. The CDR3 is made up of 14 amino acids. CDR3: CARRRGGENTEAFF. The CDR3 DNA reads as TGTGCCAGAAGACGCGGGGGGGAGAACACTGAAGCTTTCTTT.

The chain combines TRBV7-2 with TRBJ1-1, with TRBD1 matching over 8 bases. V gave up 5 bases and J gave up 8 bases; unmatched junction bases: 7. The CDR3 loop spans 13 amino acids. Per the germline V gene, CDR1 is SGHTA and CDR2 is FQGNSA. Written as DNA, the CDR3 is TGTGCCAGCAGCCCTGACCCAGGGGGCGAAGCTTTCTTT. Its translation is CASSPDPGGEAFF.

This sequence joins TRBV10-3 and TRBJ2-1, with 7 positions matching TRBD2. The CDR3 runs 15 residues. J was trimmed by 6 bases and V by 0 bases; bases with no gene match: 5. Germline V CDR1 and CDR2: ENHRY, SYGVKD. CDR3 coding DNA: TGTGCCATCAGTGAGTCGGTCGGGGGGATCAATGAGCAGTTCTTC. Protein: CAISESVGGINEQFF.

The chain links TRBV10-3 to TRBJ1-5; tentatively, D is TRBD1 (6 bases). Trimming took off 2 bases at V and 9 bases at J, with 14 bases between the two ends. Per germline, CDR1 ENHRY and CDR2 SYGVKD. The CDR3 is made up of 14 amino acids. The CDR3 nucleotides are TGTGCCATCAGTGAGGCAGGGCAGGGGATGCCCCAGCATTTT. Encoded protein: CAISEAGQGMPQHF.

The chain employs TRBV7-8 and TRBJ1-1; D is undetermined. The CDR3 runs to 13 residues. Germline V gene data show CDR1 as SGHVS and CDR2 as FQNEAQ. V lost 5 bases and J lost 3, with 10 bases in between. The CDR3 nucleotides read TGTGCCAGCAGCCCGGGTGTGGACACTGAAGCTTTCTTT. Amino acids: CASSPGVDTEAFF.

In this sample, this clone turned up a few times. The chain combines TRBV5-6 with TRBJ1-5; 7 bases fit TRBD1. CDR3 length: 15 residues. Germline CDR1 and CDR2: SGHDT and YYEEEE. V was clipped by 4 bases and J by 7 bases; unmatched bases: 11. In nucleotides, the CDR3 is TGTGCCAGCAGCCTACGGGACAGCCTAGGGCAGCCCCAGCATTTT. The encoded protein is CASSLRDSLGQPQHF. Complete variable domain (other parts from reference TRBV5-6 and TRBJ1-5): DAGVTQSPTHLIKTRGQQVTLRCSPKSGHDTVSWYQQALGQGPQFIFQYYEEEERQRGNFPDRFSGHQFPNYSSELNVNALLLGDSALYLCASSLRDSLGQPQHFGDGTRLSIL.

The chain carries TRBV9 and TRBJ1-2; D is unresolved. The germline CDR1 and CDR2 sequences are SGDLS and YYNGEE. Trimming took 0 bases from V and 4 from J, leaving 10 bases between them. The CDR3 has 14 amino acids. CDR3 protein: CASSVAGSPYGYTF. CDR3 DNA: TGTGCCAGCAGCGTAGCGGGGTCTCCCTATGGCTACACCTTC. The variable domain in full, with the rest retrieved from reference TRBV9 and TRBJ1-2, is DSGVTQTPKHLITATGQRVTLRCSPRSGDLSVYWYQQSLDQGLQFLIQYYNGEERAKGNILERFSAQQFPDLHSELNLSSLELGDSALYFCASSVAGSPYGYTFGSGTRLTVV.

The genes are TRBV5-1 and TRBJ2-5; 7 nucleotides align to TRBD1. Germline trimming cut 6 bases from V and 1 base from J; bases unmatched to any gene: 6. The CDR3 has 14 amino acids. Germline-derived CDR1 and CDR2 are SGHRS and YFSETQ. The CDR3 DNA follows: TGCGCCAGCAAAAAAGACAGGGCCCAAGAGACCCAGTACTTC. Amino acids: CASKKDRAQETQYF. Using reference TRBV5-1 and TRBJ2-5 for the parts outside the CDR3, the full variable domain is KAGVTQTPRYLIKTRGQQVTLSCSPISGHRSVSWYQQTPGQGLQFLFEYFSETQRNKGNFPGRFSGRQFSNSRSEMNVSTLELGDSALYLCASKKDRAQETQYFGPGTRLLVL.

The chain combines TRBV19 with TRBJ1-1, with D maybe TRBD1 (5 bases). The germline V gene has CDR1 LNHDA and CDR2 SQIVND (reference sequence). Trimming took 1 base from V and 2 from J, leaving 11 bases between them. CDR3 length: 15 residues. The CDR3 nucleotides read TGTGCCAGTAGTATAGGTCGGGGGATCAACACTGAAGCTTTCTTT. As protein: CASSIGRGINTEAFF.

The J gene is TRBJ2-3, the V gene TRBV5-6; TRBD1 agrees at 11 bases. The germline V gene encodes CDR1 SGHDT and CDR2 YYEEEE. CDR3 size: 15 residues. V shed 1 base and J 3 bases; nucleotides not matched to a gene: 1. CDR3 DNA: TGTGCCAGCAGCTTGTGGGACAGGGGGACAGATACGCAGTATTTT. It codes for CASSLWDRGTDTQYF.